The following is a TCR beta chain sequence with its context. The antigen is not known. These data are taken from a study of cytomegalovirus exposure and HLA in healthy donors. Study-wide findings and caveats: Across donors, most TCRs were seen rarely, yet some public ones were widespread. Donors belonging to an Asian-associated ancestry cluster reportedly showed fewer N-insertions in productive TCRs than the roughly 670-donor mean, according to what a later analysis found.

Unrecorded immune exposures were likely, despite nominal health at sampling. Amplification used 60 Vbeta primers and 13 Jbeta primers. Libraries were prepared by immunoSEQ multiplex PCR; TCRdb keeps only in-frame clonotypes and omits some of them. Listed are 200,000 to 250,000 clones; 1.1% falls within the top ten. Source material: PBMCs. This receptor was identified in a girl aged 2 to 9 in good health and CMV-seropositive.

This chain's CDR3 is CASSPPWGRFGQETQYF. Written as DNA, the CDR3 is TGTGCCAGCAGCCCCCCCTGGGGGCGATTCGGCCAAGAGACCCAGTACTTC. The J gene is TRBJ2-5, the V gene TRBV7-9, with D possibly being TRBD1 (6 bases). V was shortened by 5 bases and J by 1 base, with 20 bases between the two germline ends. Per the germline V gene, CDR1 is SEHNR and CDR2 is FQNEAQ (reference sequence). The CDR3 loop spans 17 amino acids.